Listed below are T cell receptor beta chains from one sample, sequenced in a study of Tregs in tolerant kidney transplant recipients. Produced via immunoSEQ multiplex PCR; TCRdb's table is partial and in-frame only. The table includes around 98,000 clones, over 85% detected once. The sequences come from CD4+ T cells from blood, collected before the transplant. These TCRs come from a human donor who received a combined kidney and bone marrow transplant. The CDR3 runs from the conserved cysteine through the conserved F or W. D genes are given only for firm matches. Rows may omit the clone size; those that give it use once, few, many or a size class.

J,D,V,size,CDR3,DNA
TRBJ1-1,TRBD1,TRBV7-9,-,CASSFGGQGAKNTEAFF,TGTGCCAGCAGCTTTGGCGGACAGGGCGCCAAGAACACTGAAGCTTTCTTT
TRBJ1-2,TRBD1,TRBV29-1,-,CSVESGTGRYGYTF,TGCAGCGTTGAATCCGGGACAGGGCGCTATGGCTACACCTTC
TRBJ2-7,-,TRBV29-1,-,CSVKDRITYEQYF,TGCAGCGTTAAAGACAGGATAACCTACGAGCAGTACTTC
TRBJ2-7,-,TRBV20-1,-,CSATEAKEQYF,TGCAGTGCTACTGAGGCCAAAGAGCAGTACTTC
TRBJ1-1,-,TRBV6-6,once,CASTSIGFAEAFF,TGTGCCAGCACTTCGATCGGGTTTGCTGAAGCTTTCTTT
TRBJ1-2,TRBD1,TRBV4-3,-,CASSPYISGTGNGYTF,TGCGCCAGCAGCCCCTATATATCCGGGACAGGGAATGGCTACACCTTC
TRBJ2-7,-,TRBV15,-,CATSTPNSYEQYF,TGTGCCACCAGCACCCCAAACTCCTACGAGCAGTACTTC
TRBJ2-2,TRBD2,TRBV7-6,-,CASSRLADTGELFF,TGTGCCAGCAGCCGACTAGCGGACACCGGGGAGCTGTTTTTT
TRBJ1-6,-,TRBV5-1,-,CASSLDSYSPLHF,TGCGCCAGCAGCCTAGATTCTTATTCACCCCTCCACTTT
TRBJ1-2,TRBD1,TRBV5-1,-,CASSLIPGQGKGYTF,TGCGCCAGCAGCTTGATTCCCGGACAGGGTAAGGGCTACACCTTC
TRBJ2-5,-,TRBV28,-,CASSQGFETQYF,TGTGCCAGCAGTCAGGGGTTTGAGACCCAGTACTTC
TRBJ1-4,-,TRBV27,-,CASRAPTNEKLFF,TGTGCCAGCAGGGCCCCAACTAATGAAAAACTGTTTTTT
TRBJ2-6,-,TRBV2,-,CASRVEGYGANVLTF,TGTGCCAGCAGGGTGGAGGGGTACGGGGCCAACGTCCTGACTTTC
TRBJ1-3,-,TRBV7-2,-,CASSLDRARGNTIYF,TGTGCCAGCAGCTTAGACCGGGCTAGGGGGAACACCATATATTTT
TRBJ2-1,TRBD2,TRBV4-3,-,CASSRRLAGDEQFF,TGCGCCAGCAGCCGCAGACTAGCGGGAGATGAGCAGTTCTTC
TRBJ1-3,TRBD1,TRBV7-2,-,CASSLRGTGDFSGNTIYF,TGTGCCAGCAGCCTCAGAGGGACAGGAGATTTCTCTGGAAACACCATATATTTT
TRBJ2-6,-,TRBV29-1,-,CSVTGTGANVLTF,TGCAGCGTCACAGGGACTGGGGCCAACGTCCTGACTTTC
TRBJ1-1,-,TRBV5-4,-,CASHGGESTEAFF,TGTGCCAGTCACGGGGGGGAGAGCACTGAAGCCTTCTTT
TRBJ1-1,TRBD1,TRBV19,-,CASSGRQGGDTEAFF,TGTGCCAGTAGTGGACGACAGGGGGGTGACACTGAAGCTTTCTTT
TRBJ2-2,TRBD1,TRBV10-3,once,CAIRADRDAGELFF,TGTGCCATCAGGGCAGACAGGGACGCCGGGGAGCTGTTTTTT
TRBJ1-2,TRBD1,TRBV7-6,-,CASSLGTDLYGYTF,TGTGCCAGCAGCTTGGGGACAGATCTCTATGGCTACACCTTC
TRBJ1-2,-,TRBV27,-,CASSFSPEPNYGYTF,TGTGCCAGCAGTTTTTCCCCGGAGCCTAACTATGGCTACACCTTC
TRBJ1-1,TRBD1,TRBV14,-,CASSQTRDPRTGGEAFF,TGTGCCAGCAGCCAAACTAGAGATCCCCGGACAGGCGGTGAAGCTTTCTTT
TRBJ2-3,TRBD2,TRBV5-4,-,CASSLGLAGRTSTDTQYF,TGTGCCAGCAGCTTGGGACTAGCGGGGCGAACTAGCACAGATACGCAGTATTTT
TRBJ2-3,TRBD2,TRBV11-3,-,CASSSLERDHTDTQYF,TGTGCCAGCAGCTCGCTAGAGCGGGACCACACAGATACGCAGTATTTT
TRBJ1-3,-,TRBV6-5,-,CASSTTQGSGNTIYF,TGTGCCAGCAGCACCACTCAGGGATCTGGAAACACCATATATTTT
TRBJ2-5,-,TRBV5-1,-,CASSLTGKQETQYF,TGCGCCAGCAGCTTGACAGGAAAGCAAGAGACCCAGTACTTC
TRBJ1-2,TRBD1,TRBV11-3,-,CASSMTGPYGYTF,TGTGCCAGCAGCATGACAGGGCCCTATGGCTACACCTTC